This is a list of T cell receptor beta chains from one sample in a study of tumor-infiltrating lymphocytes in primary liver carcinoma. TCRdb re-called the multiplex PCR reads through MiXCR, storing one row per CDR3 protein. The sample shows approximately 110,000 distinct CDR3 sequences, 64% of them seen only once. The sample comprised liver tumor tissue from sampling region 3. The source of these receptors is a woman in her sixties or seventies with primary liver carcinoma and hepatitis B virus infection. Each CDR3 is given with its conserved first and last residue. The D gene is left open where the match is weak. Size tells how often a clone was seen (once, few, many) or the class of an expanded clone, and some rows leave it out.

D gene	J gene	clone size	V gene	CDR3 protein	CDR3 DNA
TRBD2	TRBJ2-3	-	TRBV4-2	CASTQVGGLAGGLGDTPYF	TGTGCCAGCACCCAAGTAGGAGGGCTAGCGGGAGGCCTCGGGGATACGCCGTATTTT
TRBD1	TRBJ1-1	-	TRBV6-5	CASSSTGGFAEASF	TGTGCCAGCAGTTCCACAGGGGGCTTTGCTGAGGCTTCCTTT
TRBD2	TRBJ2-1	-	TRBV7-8	CASSAEATGGTSYNEQFF	TGTGCCAGCAGCGCGGAAGCGACGGGGGGGACGTCCTACAATGAACAGTTCTTC
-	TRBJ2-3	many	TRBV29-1	CSVELSTDTQYF	TGCAGCGTTGAATTAAGCACAGATACGCAGTATTTT
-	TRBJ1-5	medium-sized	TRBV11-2	CASSLGQVGQPQHF	TGTGCCAGCAGCTTAGGGCAGGTTGGCCAGCCCCAGCATTTT
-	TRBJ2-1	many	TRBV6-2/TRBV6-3	CASSYVSGGRGEQFF	TGTGCCAGCAGTTACGTTTCCGGCGGGCGGGGTGAGCAGTTCTTC
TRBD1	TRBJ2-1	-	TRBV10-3	CAISNGTGGMTYEQFF	TGTGCCATCAGTAATGGGACAGGTGGCATGACCTATGAGCAGTTCTTC
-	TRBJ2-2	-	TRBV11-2	CACSPPQGPTGELFF	TGTGCCTGCAGTCCTCCTCAAGGACCGACCGGGGAGCTGTTTTTT
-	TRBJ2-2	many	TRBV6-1	CASSYGATNTGELFF	TGTGCCAGCAGTTACGGGGCAACGAACACCGGGGAGCTGTTTTTT
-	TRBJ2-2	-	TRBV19	CASSNSNRMSGELFF	TGTGCCAGTAGTAACTCTAACCGAATGTCAGGGGAGCTGTTTTTT
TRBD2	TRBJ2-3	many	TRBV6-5	CASRRAGVNTDTQYF	TGTGCCAGCAGGAGAGCGGGAGTGAACACAGATACGCAGTATTTT
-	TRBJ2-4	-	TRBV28	CANSLSLADVAKDIQYF	TGTGCCAACAGTCTATCCCTGGCGGACGTAGCTAAAGACATTCAGTACTTC
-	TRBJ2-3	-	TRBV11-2	CASRPSRNGDTQYF	TGTGCCAGCAGACCGAGCAGGAATGGAGATACGCAGTATTTT
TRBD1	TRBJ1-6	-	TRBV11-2	CVSSQGQGVNSPLHF	TGTGTCAGCAGCCAAGGACAGGGAGTGAATTCACCCCTCCACTTT
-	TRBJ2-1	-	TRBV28	CASTTGIELYNEQFF	TGTGCCAGCACCACAGGAATTGAGCTCTACAATGAGCAGTTCTTC
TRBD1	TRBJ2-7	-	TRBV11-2	CASRTGEEQYF	TGTGCCAGCCGGACAGGGGAAGAGCAGTACTTC
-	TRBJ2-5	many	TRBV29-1	CSVGQGGLWETQYF	TGCAGCGTTGGACAGGGAGGGCTTTGGGAGACCCAGTACTTC
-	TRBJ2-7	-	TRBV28	CASSLRGGASEQYF	TGTGCCAGCAGTTTAAGAGGTGGCGCGTCCGAGCAGTACTTC
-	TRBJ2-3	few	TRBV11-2	CASSLGWTDTDTQYF	TGTGCCAGCAGCTTAGGGTGGACGGACACAGATACGCAGTATTTT
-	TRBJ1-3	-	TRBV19	CASSILQEAGSGNTIYF	TGTGCCAGTAGTATTTTACAGGAGGCCGGCTCTGGAAACACCATATATTTT
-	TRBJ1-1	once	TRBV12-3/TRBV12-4	CASSFYCGAFF	TGTGCCAGCAGTTTCTACTGTGGAGCTTTCTTT
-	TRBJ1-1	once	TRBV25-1	CASSEVGPGGFF	TGTGCCAGCAGTGAGGTTGGGCCTGGAGGTTTCTTT
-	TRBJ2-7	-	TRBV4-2	CASGRLDQNSYEQYF	TGTGCCAGCGGCCGACTAGACCAGAACTCCTACGAGCAGTACTTC
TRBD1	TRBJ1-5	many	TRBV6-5	CASSSYRGGGQPQHF	TGTGCCAGCAGTTCCTACAGGGGAGGGGGTCAGCCCCAGCATTTT
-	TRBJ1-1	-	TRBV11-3	CVSSPRGGEVRTLF	TGTGTCAGCAGCCCTAGGGGAGGGGAGGTTCGCACTTTATTT
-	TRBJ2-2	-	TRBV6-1	CASSEGDLYAGELFF	TGTGCCAGCAGTGAAGGGGATCTGTACGCCGGGGAACTGTTTTTT
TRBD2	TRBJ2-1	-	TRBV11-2	CVSGLEGGSVSEQFF	TGTGTCAGCGGCTTAGAGGGCGGGAGTGTGAGTGAGCAGTTCTTC
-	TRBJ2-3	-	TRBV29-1	CSGDSNTVTQYF	TGCAGCGGCGACTCTAACACAGTTACGCAGTATTTT
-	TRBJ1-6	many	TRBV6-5	CASSYSGGVNSPLHF	TGTGCCAGCAGTTACTCCGGGGGTGTGAATTCACCCCTCCACTTT
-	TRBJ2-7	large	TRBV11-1	CASSGKRATYEQYF	TGTGCCAGCAGCGGGAAGAGGGCCACCTACGAGCAGTACTTC
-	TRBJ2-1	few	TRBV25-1	CASSVGVTGSNEQFF	TGTGCCAGCAGTGTGGGCGTTACGGGCAGCAATGAGCAGTTCTTC
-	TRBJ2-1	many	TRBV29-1	CSVEDLGYNEQFF	TGCAGCGTTGAAGATCTTGGGTACAATGAGCAGTTCTTC
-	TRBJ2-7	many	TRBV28	CASSFGGLHEQYF	TGTGCCAGCAGTTTTGGGGGATTACACGAGCAGTACTTC
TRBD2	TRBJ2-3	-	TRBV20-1	CSASWREGKDTQYF	TGCAGTGCTAGCTGGCGGGAGGGCAAAGATACGCAGTATTTT
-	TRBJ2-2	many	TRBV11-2	CASSLYVGENPGELFF	TGTGCCAGCAGCTTATACGTGGGAGAAAACCCCGGGGAGCTGTTTTTT
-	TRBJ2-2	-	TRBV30	CAWSIKGIPGRPPRANAGELFF	TGTGCCTGGAGTATAAAAGGGATCCCGGGACGTCCCCCTAGGGCGAACGCCGGGGAGCTGTTTTTT
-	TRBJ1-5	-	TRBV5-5	CASRLQGNQPQHF	TGTGCCAGCAGGTTGCAAGGTAATCAGCCCCAGCATTTT
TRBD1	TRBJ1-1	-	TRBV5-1	CASSLRQGYTEAFF	TGCGCTAGCAGCTTGAGACAGGGATACACTGAAGCTTTCTTT
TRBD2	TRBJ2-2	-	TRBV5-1	CASSFSIRTRTSGKTSSTGELFF	TGCGCCAGCAGCTTCTCTATCAGAACCAGGACTAGCGGGAAAACCTCGAGTACCGGGGAGCTGTTTTTT
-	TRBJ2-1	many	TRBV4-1	CASSQGTGSAFYNEQFF	TGCGCCAGCAGCCAAGGGACGGGCTCGGCTTTTTACAATGAGCAGTTCTTC
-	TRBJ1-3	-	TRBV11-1	CASSLVLDRHSSGNTIYF	TGTGCCAGCAGCTTAGTTCTAGACAGACATTCCTCTGGAAACACCATATATTTT
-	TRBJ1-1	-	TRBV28	CVVTAMNTEAFF	TGTGTCGTTACAGCAATGAACACTGAAGCTTTCTTT
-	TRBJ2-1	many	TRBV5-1	CASSLSSSYNEQFF	TGCGCCAGCAGCTTGTCCTCCTCCTACAATGAGCAGTTCTTC
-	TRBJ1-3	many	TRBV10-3	CAISESGISGNTIYF	TGTGCCATCAGTGAGTCAGGAATCTCTGGAAACACCATATATTTT
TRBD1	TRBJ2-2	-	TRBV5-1	CASRAGTGIWTGELFF	TGCGCCAGTCGCGCCGGGACAGGGATATGGACCGGGGAGCTGTTTTTT
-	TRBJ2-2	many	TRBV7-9	CASSYGGELFF	TGTGCCAGCAGTTACGGCGGGGAGCTGTTTTTT